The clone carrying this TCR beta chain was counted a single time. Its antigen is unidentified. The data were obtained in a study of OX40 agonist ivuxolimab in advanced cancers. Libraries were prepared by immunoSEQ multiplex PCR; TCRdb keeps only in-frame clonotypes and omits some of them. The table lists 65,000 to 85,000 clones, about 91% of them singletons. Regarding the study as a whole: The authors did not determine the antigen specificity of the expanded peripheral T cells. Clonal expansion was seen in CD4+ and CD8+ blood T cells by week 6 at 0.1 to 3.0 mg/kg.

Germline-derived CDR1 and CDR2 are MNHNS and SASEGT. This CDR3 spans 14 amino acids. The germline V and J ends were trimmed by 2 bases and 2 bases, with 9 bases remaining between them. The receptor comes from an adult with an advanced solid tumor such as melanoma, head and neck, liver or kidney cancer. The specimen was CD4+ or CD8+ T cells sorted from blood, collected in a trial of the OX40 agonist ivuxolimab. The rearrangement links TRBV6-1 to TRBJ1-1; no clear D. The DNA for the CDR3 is TGTGCCAGCAGTGAAATGGCAGAAAACACTGAAGCTTTCTTT. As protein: CASSEMAENTEAFF.